The 24 T cell receptor beta chains presented below share a single source sample, sequenced in a study of technical replicates of blood from a handful of donors. Repertoires were generated with immunoSEQ multiplex PCR, while TCRdb's copy carries only in-frame clones and drops some. The table lists 12,000 or so clones, over 70% of them singletons. What was sequenced was PBMCs. These receptor sequences come from a human donor in good health.

The J gene is TRBJ1-1, the V gene TRBV28; 7 positions agree with TRBD1. The CDR3 consists of 13 residues. The ends lost 2 bases at V and 10 bases at J; junction bases unmatched: 7. CDR1 MDHEN and CDR2 SYDVKM come from the germline V gene. CDR3 coding DNA: TGTGCCAGCAGTTTACTACAGGGGATAGGAGCTTTCTTT. Residues: CASSLLQGIGAFF.

CDR3 amino acids: CASSLSVIEKLFF. Here the CDR3 DNA reads TGTGCCAGCAGTTTATCGGTGATTGAAAAACTGTTTTTT. The chain recombines TRBV28 with TRBJ1-4, with D uncertain. The CDR3 has 13 amino acids. Trimming left V 1 base short and J 7 bases short, with 7 bases between. CDR1 is MDHEN and CDR2 is SYDVKM in the germline V gene.

The chain has TRBV29-1 and TRBJ2-1; maybe TRBD2 (7 bases). Germline V CDR1 and CDR2: SQVTM, ANQGSEA. The CDR3 is 14 amino acids. The V and J ends lost 5 bases and 12 bases respectively, with 23 bases between them. CDR3 DNA: TGCAGCGTTCAGGGGCAAGGGGCGGGAGTCGGGCAGTTCTTC. Protein product: CSVQGQGAGVGQFF.

This clone is a singleton in its sample. The rearrangement uses TRBV15 and TRBJ2-4; the match to TRBD1 covers 8 bases. Trimming at V came to 4 bases and at J to 4 bases, leaving 3 bases not matched to a gene. The CDR3 loop spans 14 amino acids. The germline V gene has CDR1 LNHNV and CDR2 YYDKDF (reference sequence). CDR3 in DNA: TGTGCCACCAGCATAGGGGACAGGAAAAACATTCAGTACTTC. Translating it yields CATSIGDRKNIQYF.

The V and J genes are TRBV10-2 and TRBJ2-1; TRBD2 matches 7 bases. The CDR3 is 15 amino acids. J was trimmed by 8 bases and V by 6 bases; bases with no gene match: 13. CDR1 is WSHSY and CDR2 is SAAADI in the germline V gene. In DNA, the CDR3 is TGCGCCAGCAGGGCGGGGGAAGGTGGTGGGGATGAGCAGTTCTTC. Encoded protein: CASRAGEGGGDEQFF.

V usage is TRBV6-5 and J usage is TRBJ2-2; 10 bases agree with TRBD1. Losses at the gene ends were 0 bases for V and 6 bases for J; bases not matched to a gene: 4. Per germline, CDR1 MNHEY and CDR2 SVGAGI. The length of the CDR3 is 16 residues. The CDR3 DNA sequence: TGTGCCAGCAGTTACTCCAGGACAGGGGGGTCCGGGGAGCTGTTTTTT. Its protein is CASSYSRTGGSGELFF.

This clone was picked up one time. V is TRBV7-9 and J is TRBJ1-2; possible D gene TRBD1, 6 bases. Trimming removed 8 bases at V and 3 bases at J, with 10 bases between. The germline V gene encodes CDR1 SEHNR and CDR2 FQNEAQ (reference sequence). This CDR3 contains 12 residues. CDR3 in amino acids: CASSGGDYGYTF. The CDR3 coding sequence is TGTGCCAGCTCGGGGGGCGACTATGGCTACACCTTC.

This clone was seen a few times. The V call is TRBV2, the J call TRBJ1-1, with 7 bases fitting TRBD1. Germline V gene lookup returns CDR1 SNHLY and CDR2 FYNNEI. With 7 bases clipped from V and 4 bases from J, the junction kept 6 bases outside the gene matches. The CDR3 contains 13 residues. The CDR3 bases are TGTGCCAGCACGGACAGGCCGAGCACTGAAGCTTTCTTT. As protein: CASTDRPSTEAFF.

This chain uses TRBV6-4 with TRBJ2-3; D might be TRBD1 (6 bases). CDR1 is MRHNA, CDR2 SNTAGT, per germline. Trimming took off 5 bases at V and 4 bases at J, with 10 bases between the two ends. The CDR3 has 13 residues. CDR3 protein: CASSKGVADTQYF. CDR3 in DNA: TGTGCCAGCAGTAAGGGGGTCGCAGATACGCAGTATTTT.

V usage is TRBV5-5 and J usage is TRBJ1-1; 8 positions agree with TRBD1. Germline loops: CDR1 SGHKS, CDR2 YYEKEE (reference sequence). CDR3 length: 13 amino acids. With 4 bases clipped from V and 6 bases from J, the junction kept 5 bases outside the gene matches. The CDR3 sequence: CASSPMDRAEAFF. The CDR3 DNA sequence: TGTGCCAGCAGCCCTATGGACAGGGCTGAAGCTTTCTTT.

This clone has a single count. The chain uses TRBV29-1 and TRBJ2-1, with 7 bases lining up with TRBD2. This CDR3 spans 18 amino acids. Germline V gene lookup returns CDR1 SQVTM and CDR2 ANQGSEA. V was clipped by 8 bases and J by 0 bases; unmatched bases: 19. CDR3 sequence reads: CSITPQEAGVSSYNEQFF. CDR3 DNA: TGCAGCATCACCCCCCAGGAGGCGGGGGTAAGCTCCTACAATGAGCAGTTCTTC.

The genes are TRBV28 and TRBJ2-7, with 7 bases matching TRBD2. Trimming cost V 8 bases and J 6 bases; bases outside gene matches: 13. From germline, CDR1 is MDHEN and CDR2 SYDVKM. The CDR3 is made up of 14 amino acids. In DNA form, the CDR3 reads TGTGCCAGCCTGCAGGCGGGAGCCCAGGCCGAGCAGTACTTC. This sequence encodes CASLQAGAQAEQYF.

V usage is TRBV10-1 and J usage is TRBJ2-3, with 7 bases identical to TRBD2. Germline-derived CDR1 and CDR2 are WNHNN and SYGVQD (reference sequence). The trim removed 0 bases at V and 4 bases at J, leaving 10 bases unmatched. CDR3 length: 17 residues. As DNA, the CDR3 is TGCGCCAGCAGTGAGTCGATCGGACTAGGGTCTGCAGATACGCAGTATTTT. Protein: CASSESIGLGSADTQYF.

The chain couples TRBV19 to TRBJ1-4, with D unresolved. V lost 1 base, J lost 7 bases, and 16 bases lay in between. Germline V gene data show CDR1 as LNHDA and CDR2 as SQIVND (reference sequence). CDR3 length: 16 amino acids. This CDR3 reads CASSIALTSTGEKLFF. The CDR3 DNA reads TGTGCCAGTAGTATAGCTCTCACTAGCACGGGTGAAAAACTGTTTTTT.

The CDR3 loop reads CASNLGQSSYNEQFF. The CDR3 nucleotides read TGTGCCAGTAATTTGGGCCAGAGCTCCTACAATGAGCAGTTCTTC. The V gene is TRBV19, the J gene TRBJ2-1; D ambiguous. Per the germline V gene, CDR1 is LNHDA and CDR2 is SQIVND (reference sequence). Trimming shortened V by 7 bases and J by 0 bases, and 13 bases separated the two germline ends. The CDR3 consists of 15 residues.

The CDR3 DNA reads as TGTGCCAGCTCACCACGGCGGGATCAGCCCCAGCATTTT. Translating gives CASSPRRDQPQHF. The chain links TRBV18 to TRBJ1-5; D remains ambiguous. The V end lost 1 base, the J end lost 5 bases, and 6 bases lay between the germline ends. CDR3 length equals 13 residues. Germline V CDR1 and CDR2: KGHSH, LQKENI.

V gene TRBV30 combines with J gene TRBJ2-3; TRBD2 aligns across 8 bases. The CDR3 runs 13 residues. Germline V gives CDR1 GTSNPN, CDR2 SVGIG (reference sequence). V trimming: 2 bases; J trimming: 9 bases; junction bases outside the gene matches: 7. The CDR3 DNA reads TGTGCCTGGAGTCGGACTAGCTTGGGCACGCAGTATTTT. It is translated as CAWSRTSLGTQYF.

In this sample, this clone turned up a few times. The chain employs TRBV5-6 and TRBJ2-3, with 8 bases lining up with TRBD2. The length of the CDR3 is 16 residues. The V and J ends lost 4 bases and 1 base, in that order; junction bases with no gene match: 8. In germline, CDR1 is SGHDT, CDR2 YYEEEE. CDR3: CASSIQSGSGTDTQYF. CDR3 bases: TGTGCCAGCAGCATTCAAAGCGGGAGCGGCACAGATACGCAGTATTTT.

The CDR3 nucleotides are TGTGCCACCAGCATAGTAAGGGGCGGGGAGCTGTTTTTT. This sequence encodes CATSIVRGGELFF. The gene calls are TRBV15 and TRBJ2-2; a possible D gene is TRBD1 (5 bases). The CDR3 runs 13 residues. V was trimmed by 4 bases and J by 7 bases, leaving 10 bases between them. Germline V lookup: CDR1 LNHNV, CDR2 YYDKDF (reference sequence). The whole variable domain, remainder taken from reference TRBV15 and TRBJ2-2, is DAMVIQNPRYQVTQFGKPVTLSCSQTLNHNVMYWYQQKSSQAPKLLFHYYDKDFNNEADTPDNFQSRRPNTSFCFLDIRSPGLGDTAMYLCATSIVRGGELFFGEGSRLTVL.

The chain carries TRBV7-9 and TRBJ2-4; 8 bases align to TRBD1. Looked up from germline, CDR1 is SEHNR and CDR2 is FQNEAQ (reference sequence). The CDR3 consists of 15 residues. Trimming at V came to 3 bases and at J to 7 bases, leaving 8 bases not matched to a gene. This CDR3 reads CASSFSGTGNNIQYF. For the CDR3, the DNA is TGTGCCAGCAGCTTCTCCGGGACAGGCAACAACATTCAGTACTTC.

The CDR3 nucleotides read TGTGCCAGCACCCTGGGACAGATAAACACAGATACGCAGTATTTT. Residues: CASTLGQINTDTQYF. This sequence joins TRBV28 and TRBJ2-3; 7 bases are shared with TRBD1. Germline values: CDR1 MDHEN, CDR2 SYDVKM. The CDR3 loop spans 15 amino acids. Unmatched junction bases numbered 9, after V lost 7 bases and J lost 2 bases.

This rearrangement joins TRBV5-1 to TRBJ2-1; 10 positions match TRBD1. Germline V gene data show CDR1 as SGHRS and CDR2 as YFSETQ. There are 15 residues in the CDR3. V shed 0 bases and J 6 bases; nucleotides not matched to a gene: 3. Here the CDR3 reads CASSLAGQGFNEQFF. The DNA of the CDR3 is TGCGCCAGCAGCTTGGCGGGACAGGGGTTCAATGAGCAGTTCTTC.

The rearrangement uses TRBV2 and TRBJ2-1, with 9 nucleotides matching TRBD2. This CDR3 contains 14 residues. Germline V gene sequence: CDR1 SNHLY, CDR2 FYNNEI. V lost 6 bases and J lost 8; bases outside the gene matches: 8. Here the CDR3 DNA reads TGTGCCAGCAGGGAGCGGGAGGTCCCGGATGAGCAGTTCTTC. It encodes CASREREVPDEQFF.

The rearrangement joins TRBV29-1 to TRBJ2-2, with 10 bases lining up with TRBD2. Germline V gives CDR1 SQVTM, CDR2 ANQGSEA. This CDR3 has 14 amino acids. V gave up 7 bases and J gave up 6 bases; unmatched junction bases: 8. CDR3 amino acids: CSAKTGTSAGELFF. For the CDR3, the DNA is TGCAGCGCTAAAACCGGGACTAGCGCCGGGGAGCTGTTTTTT.